The entry below gives a single TCR beta chain sequence along with its context. This entry comes from a study of blood T cell repertoires in COVID-19. Cohort assignment relied on participant-reported clinical history. It was within 2 weeks before study entry that exposed participants met a COVID-19 case. Generated by immunoSEQ multiplex PCR, the TCRdb table keeps only in-frame clones and is missing some. The data show around 250,000 clones, over 70% seen once. This receptor was obtained from a woman between 40 and 50 years old who had been exposed to COVID-19. Material: PBMCs or T cells enriched from blood (not recorded which).

The CDR3 region has the DNA TGTGCCACCAGTGCCGGGGTTGACTATGGCTACACCTTC. Translated: CATSAGVDYGYTF. This chain uses TRBV24-1 with TRBJ1-2; D uncertain. The CDR3 runs to 13 residues. Germline V gene data show CDR1 as KGHDR and CDR2 as SFDVKD. Trimming cost V 5 bases and J 3 bases, with 9 bases left between them.